These 27 T cell receptor beta chains came from one sample sequenced in a study of immune evolution from preneoplasia to lung adenocarcinoma. Method: immunoSEQ multiplex PCR; TCRdb's copy keeps in-frame clones and lacks some. This table holds fewer than 5,500 clones, roughly 80% found once. Sequenced material: FFPE minimally invasive lung adenocarcinoma tissue. The receptor set was obtained from a person aged 55-80 years with lung adenocarcinoma.

The chain joins TRBV29-1 to TRBJ1-2; 8 bases are a match to TRBD1. Germline V gene data show CDR1 as SQVTM and CDR2 as ANQGSEA. This CDR3 contains 13 residues. Trimming at V came to 0 bases and at J to 7 bases, leaving 4 bases not matched to a gene. The CDR3 loop is CSVEENRGIGYTF. The DNA of the CDR3 is TGCAGCGTTGAAGAGAACAGGGGGATTGGCTACACCTTC.

The chain recombines TRBV15 with TRBJ2-1; 8 bases line up with TRBD2. The J segment lost 8 bases and the V segment lost 1 base, leaving 10 bases of the junction unmatched. Germline V gene lookup returns CDR1 LNHNV and CDR2 YYDKDF (reference sequence). The CDR3 extends over 16 amino acids. The CDR3 region is CATSRGLQRELDEQFF. Here the CDR3 DNA reads TGTGCCACCAGCAGAGGTCTCCAGCGGGAGTTGGATGAGCAGTTCTTC.

The V gene is TRBV10-3, the J gene TRBJ1-1, with no clear D. V lost 0 bases and J 1 base, leaving 6 bases between the germline ends. This CDR3 region has 14 residues. Looked up from germline, CDR1 is ENHRY and CDR2 is SYGVKD. The CDR3 reads CAISESWRNTEAFF. DNA of the CDR3: TGTGCCATCAGTGAGTCGTGGAGGAACACTGAAGCTTTCTTT.

The chain has TRBV6-6 and TRBJ1-1; a weak D match, TRBD1 (5 bases). Germline V lookup: CDR1 MNHNY, CDR2 SVGAGI (reference sequence). V was trimmed by 5 bases and J by 1 base, leaving 14 bases between them. CDR3 length: 15 residues. The CDR3 is CASSNTGVGNTEAFF. CDR3 coding DNA: TGTGCCAGCAGTAATACAGGCGTCGGGAACACTGAAGCTTTCTTT.

The CDR3 DNA reads TGTGCCTGGGATCCGGGACAGAATAATTCACCCCTCCACTTT. This sequence encodes CAWDPGQNNSPLHF. The chain employs TRBV30 and TRBJ1-6; 7 nucleotides match TRBD1. V shed 5 bases and J 5 bases; nucleotides not matched to a gene: 6. CDR3 length: 14 residues. Germline loops: CDR1 GTSNPN, CDR2 SVGIG (reference sequence).

The rearrangement uses TRBV4-1 and TRBJ1-2; D might be TRBD1 (5 bases). With 1 base removed from V and 2 bases from J, the gap between germline ends came to 11 bases. The CDR3 length is 15 residues. CDR1 and CDR2 (germline): MGHRA, YSYEKL. CDR3 amino acids: CASSQGPGPNYGYTF. CDR3 DNA: TGCGCCAGCAGCCAAGGGCCAGGGCCCAACTATGGCTACACCTTC.

This clone turned up a few times. This rearrangement joins TRBV29-1 to TRBJ1-5; D gene uncertain. Germline CDR1 reads SQVTM; CDR2 reads ANQGSEA. The V gene lost 4 bases and the J gene lost 4 bases, with 8 bases spanning the gap. The CDR3 extends over 12 amino acids. CDR3 coding DNA: TGCAGCGTTGGTGAGGGTAATCAGCCCCAGCATTTT. Residues: CSVGEGNQPQHF.

This sequence joins TRBV5-1 and TRBJ2-7; perhaps TRBD1 as D (5 bases). In germline, CDR1 is SGHRS, CDR2 YFSETQ. V was shortened by 3 bases and J by 7 bases, with 14 bases between the two germline ends. The CDR3 covers 13 residues. The CDR3 spells CASSSPVREEQYF. The CDR3 coding sequence is TGCGCCAGCAGCTCGCCCGTCAGGGAAGAGCAGTACTTC.

The CDR3 protein is CASSLWVIDTQYF. In DNA, the CDR3 is TGTGCCAGCAGCTTATGGGTAATCGATACGCAGTATTTT. The chain combines TRBV7-2 with TRBJ2-3, with D unclear. The V end was cut by 2 bases, the J end by 6 bases, with 9 bases between. Germline V gene sequence: CDR1 SGHTA, CDR2 FQGNSA. There are 13 residues in the CDR3. The whole variable domain, remainder taken from reference TRBV7-2 and TRBJ2-3, is GAGVSQSPSNKVTEKGKDVELRCDPISGHTALYWYRQSLGQGLEFLIYFQGNSAPDKSGLPSDRFSAERTGGSVSTLTIQRTQQEDSAVYLCASSLWVIDTQYFGPGTRLTVL.

This rearrangement joins TRBV27 to TRBJ2-4, with 9 positions matching TRBD2. In germline, CDR1 is MNHEY, CDR2 SMNVEV (reference sequence). V was clipped by 6 bases and J by 0 bases; unmatched bases: 12. CDR3 length: 18 amino acids. CDR3 coding DNA: TGTGCCAGCAGGGCGCGGGGGGGCTGGGAGGGAGCCAAAAACATTCAGTACTTC. Its protein product is CASRARGGWEGAKNIQYF.

This sequence joins TRBV9 and TRBJ2-3; 8 nucleotides line up with TRBD2. CDR3 length: 16 residues. V gave up 3 bases and J gave up 8 bases; unmatched junction bases: 14. CDR1 and CDR2 (germline): SGDLS, YYNGEE. Here the CDR3 DNA reads TGTGCCAGCAGCGACGGGGGGGGGACGTCGTTTGGTACGCAGTATTTT. It yields the protein CASSDGGGTSFGTQYF.

The CDR3 DNA reads as TGTGCCAGCATGTTCAGCGGGAGCGGCTACGAGCAGTACTTC. Amino acid sequence: CASMFSGSGYEQYF. The rearrangement uses TRBV2 and TRBJ2-7; TRBD2 agrees at 8 bases. There are 14 residues in the CDR3. The ends lost 7 bases at V and 3 bases at J; junction bases unmatched: 8. From germline, CDR1 is SNHLY and CDR2 FYNNEI.

This sequence joins TRBV28 and TRBJ2-7; 9 nucleotides agree with TRBD2. J lost 2 bases, V lost 2 bases, and 4 bases had no gene match. The germline V gene has CDR1 MDHEN and CDR2 SYDVKM. The CDR3 consists of 15 residues. The CDR3 region is CASSLSKRGAYEQYF. For the CDR3, the DNA is TGTGCCAGCAGTTTAAGTAAGCGGGGGGCCTACGAGCAGTACTTC.

The rearrangement joins TRBV30 to TRBJ1-6; maybe TRBD1 (5 bases). V was clipped by 4 bases and J by 7 bases, with 11 bases between them. CDR3 length: 13 amino acids. Germline V lookup: CDR1 GTSNPN, CDR2 SVGIG (reference sequence). CDR3 bases: TGTGCCTGGACGGGTAGGGGCAATTCACCCCTCCACTTT. This translates into CAWTGRGNSPLHF.

The chain uses TRBV14 and TRBJ2-1, with a tentative D call TRBD1 (6 bases). Germline V gives CDR1 SGHDN, CDR2 FVKESK. Deletions cut 0 bases from V and 7 bases from J, with 16 bases between. This CDR3 contains 16 residues. As DNA, the CDR3 is TGTGCCAGCAGCCAAGAACCCAGGGGCGTAAGGAATGAGCAGTTCTTC. This sequence encodes CASSQEPRGVRNEQFF.

CDR3 DNA sequence: TGTGCCAGCAGCGTAGGGACGGGGGGACCCGGGGCGCAGTATTTT. Translation gives CASSVGTGGPGAQYF. This chain connects TRBV9 to TRBJ2-3, with 7 bases matching TRBD2. CDR3 length: 15 amino acids. After removal of 0 bases from V and 10 bases from J, the junction contained 11 bases not matched to a gene. CDR1 and CDR2 (germline): SGDLS, YYNGEE.

The V gene is TRBV7-2, the J gene TRBJ2-6; weak D call: TRBD1 (5 bases). Germline assignment: CDR1 SGHTA and CDR2 FQGNSA. Deletions cut 5 bases from V and 0 bases from J, with 11 bases between. The CDR3 extends over 16 amino acids. CDR3 nucleotide sequence: TGTGCCAGCAGCCCCCAAGGGGTCTCTGGGGCCAACGTCCTGACTTTC. Translation: CASSPQGVSGANVLTF.

The rearrangement uses TRBV30 and TRBJ2-1, with a tentative D call TRBD1 (6 bases). CDR3 length equals 14 residues. Deletions cut 0 bases from V and 8 bases from J, with 14 bases between. The germline CDR1 and CDR2 sequences are GTSNPN and SVGIG (reference sequence). CDR3 protein: CAWSVLSQGDEQFF. The CDR3 coding sequence is TGTGCCTGGAGTGTACTCTCACAGGGTGATGAGCAGTTCTTC. Full variable domain (remainder filled in from reference TRBV30 and TRBJ2-1): SQTIHQWPATLVQPVGSPLSLECTVEGTSNPNLYWYRQAAGRGLQLLFYSVGIGQISSEVPQNLSASRPQDRQFILSSKKLLLSDSGFYLCAWSVLSQGDEQFFGPGTRLTVL.

The table lists this clone with a few counts. Here the CDR3 DNA reads TGTGCCAGCAGCCCCCGACAGGGAAAGTACTTC. Translated: CASSPRQGKYF. V and J are TRBV21-1 and TRBJ2-7; the table names TRBD1, a call not compared with the DNA. TRBV21-1 is assigned pseudogene status. The CDR3 length is 11 residues.

The chain carries TRBV28 and TRBJ2-1; 7 positions match TRBD1. The CDR3 is 15 residues long. Germline lookup yields CDR1 MDHEN and CDR2 SYDVKM. With 5 bases clipped from V and 3 bases from J, the junction kept 7 bases outside the gene matches. CDR3 DNA sequence: TGTGCCAGCAGTACCATCGGACAGGACTACAATGAGCAGTTCTTC. Amino acid sequence: CASSTIGQDYNEQFF. The variable domain in full, completed from reference TRBV28 and TRBJ2-1, reads DVKVTQSSRYLVKRTGEKVFLECVQDMDHENMFWYRQDPGLGLRLIYFSYDVKMKEKGDIPEGYSVSREKKERFSLILESASTNQTSMYLCASSTIGQDYNEQFFGPGTRLTVL.

CDR3 loop: CASSEGLAGDTQYF. The CDR3 nucleotides read TGCGCCAGCAGCGAGGGACTTGCAGGGGATACGCAGTATTTT. The gene calls are TRBV5-1 and TRBJ2-3; D may be TRBD2 (6 bases). The CDR3 extends over 14 amino acids. Between the trimmed V and J ends, which lost 4 bases and 6 bases, there was a span of 15 bases. Germline CDR1 is SGHRS and CDR2 is YFSETQ. The entire variable domain, with the rest obtained from reference TRBV5-1 and TRBJ2-3, is as follows: KAGVTQTPRYLIKTRGQQVTLSCSPISGHRSVSWYQQTPGQGLQFLFEYFSETQRNKGNFPGRFSGRQFSNSRSEMNVSTLELGDSALYLCASSEGLAGDTQYFGPGTRLTVL.

The rearrangement uses TRBV11-3 and TRBJ2-5; TRBD1 matches at 9 bases. This CDR3 region has 13 residues. Germline V CDR1 and CDR2: SGHNT, YENEEA. J gave up 5 bases and V 5 bases, and 3 bases lay outside the gene matches. This chain's CDR3 is CASSPDRGETQYF. The CDR3 nucleotides read TGTGCCAGCAGCCCAGACAGGGGGGAGACCCAGTACTTC.

In this sample, this clone turned up once. This chain links TRBV6-5 with TRBJ1-1, with 8 nucleotides matching TRBD1. J was trimmed by 5 bases and V by 6 bases; bases with no gene match: 8. CDR1 is MNHEY, CDR2 SVGAGI, per germline. This CDR3 is built from 14 residues. The CDR3 bases are TGTGCCAGCAGAACTCAGGGGGCTAGTACTGAAGCTTTCTTT. Translating gives CASRTQGASTEAFF.

CDR3 loop: CASSQDRGGVEQYF. CDR3 nucleotides: TGTGCCAGCAGCCAAGACAGGGGAGGAGTCGAGCAGTACTTC. The chain employs TRBV4-2 and TRBJ2-7, with D perhaps assigned TRBD1 or TRBD2 (6 bases each). Deletions cut 0 bases from V and 6 bases from J, with 12 bases between. CDR3 length equals 14 residues. From germline, CDR1 is LGHNA and CDR2 YNFKEQ.

V usage is TRBV28 and J usage is TRBJ1-4; weak D call: TRBD1 (5 bases). Germline V gene data show CDR1 as MDHEN and CDR2 as SYDVKM. V was shortened by 6 bases and J by 3 bases, with 11 bases between the two germline ends. This CDR3 region has 14 residues. Written as DNA, the CDR3 is TGTGCCAGCAGGATCCAGGGCGCTAATGAAAAACTGTTTTTT. Protein sequence: CASRIQGANEKLFF.

This clone was seen only once. The chain employs TRBV5-6 and TRBJ1-1; D gene unclear. Trimming removed 1 base from V and 11 bases from J, with 15 bases in between. The CDR3 runs 13 residues. Germline V gene data show CDR1 as SGHDT and CDR2 as YYEEEE. The DNA for the CDR3 is TGTGCCAGCAGCTTGTCACGGGGAGGCTTGGCTTTCTTT. It codes for CASSLSRGGLAFF.

The V gene is TRBV21-1, the J gene TRBJ2-1; TRBD2, the D gene given by the table, was not confirmed from the DNA. TRBV21-1 is a documented pseudogene. This CDR3 is 11 amino acids long. CDR3 sequence (DNA): TGTGCCAGCAGCAGATCGGGAGGACCGTTCTTC. Residues: CASSRSGGPFF.